This T cell receptor beta chain derives from a study of T cells after somatic rescue of genetic block. V lost 4 bases to trimming and J lost 3 bases, with 19 bases between them. This CDR3 is 16 amino acids long. Germline V gene lookup returns CDR1 SGHVS and CDR2 FNYEAQ. Method: immunoSEQ multiplex PCR; TCRdb's copy keeps in-frame clones and lacks some. The sample holds tens of thousands of clones, approximately 90% seen once. This chain uses TRBV7-6 with TRBJ2-7; tentative D call: TRBD1 (5 bases). What was sequenced was peripheral blood mononuclear cells (PBMCs). This receptor was taken from a man aged 25-45 years. The CDR3 here is CASSSQRQGVFYEQYF. The CDR3 DNA follows: TGTGCCAGCAGCTCCCAACGCCAAGGGGTCTTCTACGAGCAGTACTTC.